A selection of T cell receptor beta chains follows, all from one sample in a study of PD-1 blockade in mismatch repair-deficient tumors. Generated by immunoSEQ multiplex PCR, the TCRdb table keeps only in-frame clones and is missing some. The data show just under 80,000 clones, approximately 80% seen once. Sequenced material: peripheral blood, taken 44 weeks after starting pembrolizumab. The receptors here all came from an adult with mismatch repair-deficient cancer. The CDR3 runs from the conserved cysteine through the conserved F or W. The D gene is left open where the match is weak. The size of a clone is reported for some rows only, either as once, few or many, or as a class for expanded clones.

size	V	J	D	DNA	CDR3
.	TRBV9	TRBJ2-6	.	TGTGCCAGCAGCGCCCCCCCAAGGGCCAACGTCCTGACTTTC	CASSAPPRANVLTF
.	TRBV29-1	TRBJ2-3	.	TGCAGCGTTGCCCCTTCGAGGCTAGTGGGAAGGGGCACAGATACGCAGTATTTT	CSVAPSRLVGRGTDTQYF
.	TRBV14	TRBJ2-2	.	TGTGCCAGCGGCCTGGCAGGTGCGAACACCGGGGAGCTGTTTTTT	CASGLAGANTGELFF
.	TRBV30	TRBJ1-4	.	TGTGCCTGGAGTGGGAGGGAGGCTAATGAAAAACTGTTTTTT	CAWSGREANEKLFF
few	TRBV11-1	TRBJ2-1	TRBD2	TGTGCCAGCACCTTCGGCGGCGGGAGGGCCGGGGATGAGCAGTTCTTC	CASTFGGGRAGDEQFF
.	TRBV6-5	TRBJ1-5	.	TGTGCCAGCAGTGCCCGTAGCAATCAGCCCCAGCATTTT	CASSARSNQPQHF
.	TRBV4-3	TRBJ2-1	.	TGCGCCAGCAGCCAAGAATGGGGTAGCAATGAGCAGTTCTTC	CASSQEWGSNEQFF
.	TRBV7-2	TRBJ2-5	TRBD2	TGTGCCAGCAGGAATAAAAGACTAGCGGGAGGGCGTGAGACCCAGTACTTC	CASRNKRLAGGRETQYF
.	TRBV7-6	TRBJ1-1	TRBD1	TGTGCCAGCAGACCAGGACAGGTGGACACTGAAGCTTTCTTT	CASRPGQVDTEAFF
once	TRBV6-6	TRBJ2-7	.	TGTGCCAGCAGTTCCACAAAGGACTTCTCCTACGAGCAGTACTTC	CASSSTKDFSYEQYF
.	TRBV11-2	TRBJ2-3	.	TGTGCCAGCAGCATGACTTTCTCGGTATCGAGCACAGATACGCAGTATTTT	CASSMTFSVSSTDTQYF
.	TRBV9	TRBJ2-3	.	TGTGCCAGCAGCGCGTCCGAGCGGCCAAGCACAGATACGCAGTATTTT	CASSASERPSTDTQYF
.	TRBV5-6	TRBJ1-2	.	TGTGCCAGCAGCTTCGGAAACGCCGCTAACTATGGCTACACCTTC	CASSFGNAANYGYTF
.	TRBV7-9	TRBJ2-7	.	TGTGCCAGCAGCTCGCCCCGGGACATAGCCTACGAGCAGTACTTC	CASSSPRDIAYEQYF
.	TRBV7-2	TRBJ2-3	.	TGTGCCAGCAGCTCCCGGGCCCGGGACCGCACAGATACGCAGTATTTT	CASSSRARDRTDTQYF
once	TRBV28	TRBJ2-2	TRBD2	TGTGCCAGCAGTTTATTCGTTAGCGGGAGGGCCGGCGGGGAGCTGTTTTTT	CASSLFVSGRAGGELFF
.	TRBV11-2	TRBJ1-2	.	TGTGCCAGCAGAAAGGACAGTAACTATGGCTACACCTTC	CASRKDSNYGYTF
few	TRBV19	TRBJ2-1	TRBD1	TGTGCCACTCAGGGGGCTTACCACAATGAGCAGTTCTTC	CATQGAYHNEQFF
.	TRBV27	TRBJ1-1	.	TGTGCCAGCAGTAGTCGGACAGCGTTATTTGAAGCTTTCTTT	CASSSRTALFEAFF
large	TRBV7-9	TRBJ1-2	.	TGTGCCAGCAGCTCCCGGGGAAGTCGGGGGGCTAACTATGGCTACACCTTC	CASSSRGSRGANYGYTF
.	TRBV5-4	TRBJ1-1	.	TGCGCCAGCAGCCGAGAGGGTAGCACTGAAGCTTTCTTT	CASSREGSTEAFF
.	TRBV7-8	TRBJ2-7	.	TGTGCCAGCAGAAAATTGGGCGGCGCAGGGAGCTCCTACGAGCAGTACTTC	CASRKLGGAGSSYEQYF
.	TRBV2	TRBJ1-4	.	TGTGCCAGCACCCCCCAGACCCAACTTAATGAAAAACTGTTTTTT	CASTPQTQLNEKLFF
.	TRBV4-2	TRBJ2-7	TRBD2	TGTGCCAGCAGATCCCTAGCGGGAGGGTCCTACGAGCAGTACTTC	CASRSLAGGSYEQYF
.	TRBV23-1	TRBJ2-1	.	TGCGCCAGCAGTCGGCCTCCAGAGTACAACAATGAGCAGTTCTTC	CASSRPPEYNNEQFF
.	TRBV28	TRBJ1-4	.	TGTGCCAGCACCCGACTGTCGGGTGTCGGAAAACTGTTTTTT	CASTRLSGVGKLFF
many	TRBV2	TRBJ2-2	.	TGTGCCAGCAGTGAAAATAGCAGGAACACCGGGGAGCTGTTTTTT	CASSENSRNTGELFF
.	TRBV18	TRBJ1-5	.	TGTGCCAGCTCTCATGGACGGAATCAGCCCCAGCATTTT	CASSHGRNQPQHF
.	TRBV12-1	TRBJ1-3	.	TGTGCCAGCAGCTTGACCTGCAGGAGGAGCTCTGGAAACACCATATATTTT	CASSLTCRRSSGNTIYF
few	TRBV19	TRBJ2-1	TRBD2	TGTGCCAGTCGGGGGCGGACTAGCTCCGACAATGAGCAGTTCTTC	CASRGRTSSDNEQFF
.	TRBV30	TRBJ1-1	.	TGTGCCTGGAGTCCCCGTTGGAGTGAAGCTTTCTTT	CAWSPRWSEAFF
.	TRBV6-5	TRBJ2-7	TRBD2	TGTGCCAGCAGAACTAGCGTCTACTACGAGCAGTACTTC	CASRTSVYYEQYF
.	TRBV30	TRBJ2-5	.	TGTGCCTGGCCGGGAGAAAGGATGGTCGGGTCCCAAGAGACCCAGTACTTC	CAWPGERMVGSQETQYF
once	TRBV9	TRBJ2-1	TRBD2	TGTGCCAGCAGCGTTACCGGGACTAGTTACAATGAGCAGTTCTTC	CASSVTGTSYNEQFF
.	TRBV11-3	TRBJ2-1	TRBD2	TGTGCCAGCAGCTTCCGGGACTATTACAATGAGCAGTTCTTC	CASSFRDYYNEQFF
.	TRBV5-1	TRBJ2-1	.	TGCGCCAGCAGCTTAGAAGGAGGAGGTCTGGGCTACAATGAGCAGTTCTTC	CASSLEGGGLGYNEQFF
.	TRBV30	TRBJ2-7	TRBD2	TGTGCCTGGAGTGAGAAGCGGGAGTCCTACGAGCAGTACTTC	CAWSEKRESYEQYF
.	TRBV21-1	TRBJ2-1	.	TGTGCCAGCAGCATACTACCCGGGACAGGAGGATACAATGAGCAGTTCTTC	CASSILPGTGGYNEQFF
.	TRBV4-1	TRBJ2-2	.	TGCGCCAGCAGCAGGGGGGGTCTCGTTAGAACCGGGGAGCTGTTTTTT	CASSRGGLVRTGELFF
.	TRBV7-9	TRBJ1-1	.	TGTGCCAGCAGCTTATCTGGGACGTCCTCTGAAGCTTTCTTT	CASSLSGTSSEAFF
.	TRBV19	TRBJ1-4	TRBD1	TGTGCCAGTAGTGCCCGCGGGACAGCAACTAATGAAAAACTGTTTTTT	CASSARGTATNEKLFF
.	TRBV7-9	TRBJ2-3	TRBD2	TGTGCCAGCAGCTACGGGGGGACAGATACGCAGTATTTT	CASSYGGTDTQYF
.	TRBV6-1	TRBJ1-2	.	TGTGCCAGCAGTCTTCAGGGGTCCTATGGCTACACCTTC	CASSLQGSYGYTF
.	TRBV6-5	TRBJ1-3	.	TGTGCCAGCAGTTACTTTTCTGGAAGCTCTGGAAACACCATATATTTT	CASSYFSGSSGNTIYF
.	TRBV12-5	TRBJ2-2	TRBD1	TGTGCTAGTGAGGGACAGGGGCCGGCCGGGGAGCTGTTTTTT	CASEGQGPAGELFF
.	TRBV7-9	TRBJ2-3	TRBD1	TGTGCCAGCAGCTCGGGACAGGGTACAGATACGCAGTATTTT	CASSSGQGTDTQYF
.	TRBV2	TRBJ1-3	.	TGTGCCAGCAGTGAAAGGCCCTCTGGAAACACCATATATTTT	CASSERPSGNTIYF
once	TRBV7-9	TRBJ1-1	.	TGTGCCAGCAGCCATTGGGACACAAACACTGAAGCTTTCTTT	CASSHWDTNTEAFF
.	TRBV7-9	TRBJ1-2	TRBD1	TGTGCCAGCAGTGAGCTACCAAGGAGACAGGGAGGAAACTATGGCTACACCTTC	CASSELPRRQGGNYGYTF
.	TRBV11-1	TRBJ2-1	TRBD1	TGTGCCAGCAGCCAACCCCGGGGCGGACAGGGGGTATACAATGAGCAGTTCTTC	CASSQPRGGQGVYNEQFF
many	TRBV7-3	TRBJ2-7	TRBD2	TGTGCCAGCAGCCCACGGGCGGGAGTAGGATGGGAGCAGTACTTC	CASSPRAGVGWEQYF
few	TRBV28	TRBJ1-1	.	TGTGCCAGCCCCCCATCCGGGACCCCCACCGGGGAAGCTTTCTTT	CASPPSGTPTGEAFF
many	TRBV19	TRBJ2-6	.	TGTGCCAGTACGTCCGGGGCCAACGTCCTGACTTTC	CASTSGANVLTF
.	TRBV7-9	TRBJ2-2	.	TGTGCCAGCAGCTTAGCCGGGACGGGCAGGCCAACATTCACCGGGGAGCTGTTTTTT	CASSLAGTGRPTFTGELFF
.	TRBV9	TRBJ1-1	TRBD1	TGTGCCAGCAGCGTACGTGGACAGGGCGAAGCTTTCTTT	CASSVRGQGEAFF
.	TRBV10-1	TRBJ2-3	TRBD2	TGCGCCAGCAGTGAAAAGACTAGCCTCAGCACAGATACGCAGTATTTT	CASSEKTSLSTDTQYF
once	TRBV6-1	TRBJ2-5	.	TGTGCCAGTACCATAGGACAAATGCGGGAGACCCAGTACTTC	CASTIGQMRETQYF
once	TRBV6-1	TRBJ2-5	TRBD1	TGTGCCATACAGGGGGGTTGGGAGACCCAGTACTTC	CAIQGGWETQYF
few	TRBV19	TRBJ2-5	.	TGTGCCAGTAGGTGGGGTGCGACCCAGTACTTC	CASRWGATQYF
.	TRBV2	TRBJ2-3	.	TGTGCCAGCAGTGGGAGTGGTGGCACAGATACGCAGTATTTT	CASSGSGGTDTQYF